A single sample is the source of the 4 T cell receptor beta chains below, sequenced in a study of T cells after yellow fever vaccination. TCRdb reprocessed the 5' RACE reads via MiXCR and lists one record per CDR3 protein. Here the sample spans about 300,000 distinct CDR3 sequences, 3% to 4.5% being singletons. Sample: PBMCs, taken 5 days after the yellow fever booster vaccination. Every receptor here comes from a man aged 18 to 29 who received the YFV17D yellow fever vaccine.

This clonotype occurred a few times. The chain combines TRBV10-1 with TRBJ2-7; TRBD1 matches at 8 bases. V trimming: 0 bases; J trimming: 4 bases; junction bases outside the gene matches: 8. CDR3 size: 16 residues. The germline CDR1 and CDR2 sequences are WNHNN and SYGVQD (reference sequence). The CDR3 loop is CASSESRTGSWYEQYF. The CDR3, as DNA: TGCGCCAGCAGTGAGTCACGGACAGGGTCCTGGTACGAGCAGTACTTC.

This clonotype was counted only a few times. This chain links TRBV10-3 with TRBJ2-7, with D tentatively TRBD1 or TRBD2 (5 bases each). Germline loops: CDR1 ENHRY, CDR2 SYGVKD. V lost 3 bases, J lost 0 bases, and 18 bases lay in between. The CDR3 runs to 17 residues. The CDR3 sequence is CAISDPGQAVPSYEQYF. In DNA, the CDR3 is TGTGCCATCAGTGACCCGGGGCAGGCCGTTCCCTCCTACGAGCAGTACTTC.

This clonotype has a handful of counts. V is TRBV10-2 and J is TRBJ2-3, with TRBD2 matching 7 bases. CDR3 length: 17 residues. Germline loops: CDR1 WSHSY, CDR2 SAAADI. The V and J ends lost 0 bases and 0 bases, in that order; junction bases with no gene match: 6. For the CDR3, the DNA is TGCGCCAGCAGTGAGTCGCTGACTAGCCTGAGCACAGATACGCAGTATTTT. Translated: CASSESLTSLSTDTQYF.

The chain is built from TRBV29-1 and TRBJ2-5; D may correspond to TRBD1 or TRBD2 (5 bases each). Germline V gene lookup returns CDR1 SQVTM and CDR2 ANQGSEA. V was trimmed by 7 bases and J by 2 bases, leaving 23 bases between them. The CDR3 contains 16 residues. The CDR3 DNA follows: TGCAGCGCTCTAACCCGCCTTTTGGGGGTTCAAGAGACCCAGTACTTC. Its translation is CSALTRLLGVQETQYF.